This entry lists 26 T cell receptor beta chains sequenced from one sample in a study of T cell responses to AZD1222 COVID-19 vaccine. Sequencing was performed with immunoSEQ multiplex PCR; in TCRdb, only in-frame clones are kept and a portion is missing. Of over 130,000 clones detected, about 90% appear once; the ten largest clones hold approximately 8%. The sample in question was peripheral blood, obtained 28 days after the second dose of the MenACWY control vaccine. These receptors came from an adult who received the MenACWY meningococcal vaccine as a control.

V and J are TRBV19 and TRBJ1-5, with D perhaps matching TRBD1 (6 bases). The CDR3 contains 16 residues. Germline CDR1 reads LNHDA; CDR2 reads SQIVND (reference sequence). The germline V and J ends were trimmed by 5 bases and 0 bases, with 14 bases remaining between them. The CDR3 DNA reads TGTGCCAGTAGTTCCGGACAGACTATTAGCAATCAGCCCCAGCATTTT. This sequence encodes CASSSGQTISNQPQHF.

This chain uses TRBV19 with TRBJ1-3; D uncertain. Trimming shortened V by 7 bases and J by 0 bases, and 10 bases separated the two germline ends. Germline assignment: CDR1 LNHDA and CDR2 SQIVND (reference sequence). The CDR3 extends over 14 amino acids. The CDR3, as DNA: TGTGCCAGTATAGCCGGAGACTCTGGAAACACCATATATTTT. It codes for CASIAGDSGNTIYF.

The CDR3 DNA is TGTGCCAGCAGTTACTCCGGGCTGCAGTTCTTC. Translation gives CASSYSGLQFF. The rearrangement joins TRBV6-5 to TRBJ2-1; no clear D. CDR3 size: 11 residues. V was cut by 0 bases and J by 12 bases, with 6 bases left in between. CDR1 and CDR2 (germline): MNHEY, SVGAGI.

The CDR3: CASSQYRNSPLHF. The CDR3 bases are TGTGCCAGCAGCCAGTACAGAAATTCACCCCTCCACTTT. The rearrangement links TRBV3-1 (or the pseudogene TRBV3-2) to TRBJ1-6; D gene uncertain. Germline CDR1 reads LGHDT; CDR2 reads YNNKEL (reference sequence). Trimming stripped 3 bases from V and 7 bases from J, with 7 bases between. The CDR3 extends over 13 amino acids.

This chain links TRBV27 with TRBJ2-3, with TRBD2 as a possible D gene (5 bases). V dropped 5 bases and J dropped 5 bases, with 8 bases sitting between them. CDR3 length equals 12 residues. Germline V lookup: CDR1 MNHEY, CDR2 SMNVEV (reference sequence). The CDR3 DNA reads TGTGCCAGCAGTACACTAGAAGATACGCAGTATTTT. Amino acid sequence: CASSTLEDTQYF.

In this sample, this clone turned up once. CDR3 region: CATSDPGRGREQYF. The CDR3 DNA is TGTGCCACCAGTGATCCGGGCAGGGGGCGCGAGCAGTACTTC. The V and J genes are TRBV24-1 and TRBJ2-7, with 8 bases fitting TRBD1. V lost 3 bases, J lost 6 bases, and 6 bases stayed unmatched. Per germline, CDR1 KGHDR and CDR2 SFDVKD. There are 14 residues in the CDR3.

The count of this clone is one. DNA for the CDR3: TGTGCCAGCAGCAGGGGACAGGGACCTGGTAATGAGCAGTTCTTC. This encodes CASSRGQGPGNEQFF. The chain carries TRBV5-8 and TRBJ2-1; 9 positions agree with TRBD1. The CDR3 spans 15 residues. Germline CDR1 and CDR2: SGHTS and YDEGEE. The V segment lost 4 bases and the J segment 7 bases; nucleotides outside the gene matches: 9.

The DNA for the CDR3 is TGTGCCAGCTCACCTGGACAGGGAATTTTGGAGACCCAGTACTTC. Protein sequence: CASSPGQGILETQYF. The chain combines TRBV18 with TRBJ2-5; 8 nucleotides match TRBD1. V was pared by 3 bases and J by 5 bases, with 8 bases of the junction left unmatched. The CDR3 extends over 15 amino acids. CDR1 is KGHSH and CDR2 is LQKENI in the germline V gene.

The chain recombines TRBV10-3 with TRBJ1-4; 7 bases map to TRBD1. CDR1 and CDR2 from the germline V gene are ENHRY and SYGVKD. V was pared by 0 bases and J by 7 bases, with 5 bases of the junction left unmatched. CDR3 length: 15 residues. The CDR3 nucleotides read TGTGCCATCAGTGAGTCCGACAGGGAAGGTGAAAAACTGTTTTTT. This codes for CAISESDREGEKLFF.

V is TRBV5-1 and J is TRBJ2-2; D is perhaps TRBD1 (6 bases). The length of the CDR3 is 16 residues. Germline-derived CDR1 and CDR2 are SGHRS and YFSETQ. Deletions cut 7 bases from V and 3 bases from J, with 19 bases between. The CDR3 sequence: CASRQTLSGDTGELFF. CDR3 bases: TGCGCCAGCCGCCAGACATTATCAGGGGACACCGGGGAGCTGTTTTTT.

This chain links TRBV5-1 with TRBJ2-5; tentative D call: TRBD2 (6 bases). Germline V gene lookup returns CDR1 SGHRS and CDR2 YFSETQ. This CDR3 spans 14 amino acids. With 4 bases removed from V and 5 bases from J, the gap between germline ends came to 15 bases. The DNA for the CDR3 is TGCGCCAGCAGCACCCCGGTAGGAGGGGAGACCCAGTACTTC. It yields the protein CASSTPVGGETQYF. Using reference TRBV5-1 and TRBJ2-5 for the parts outside the CDR3, the full variable domain is KAGVTQTPRYLIKTRGQQVTLSCSPISGHRSVSWYQQTPGQGLQFLFEYFSETQRNKGNFPGRFSGRQFSNSRSEMNVSTLELGDSALYLCASSTPVGGETQYFGPGTRLLVL.

The V call is TRBV5-4, the J call TRBJ2-7; 11 bases fit TRBD1. The V and J ends lost 4 bases and 5 bases, in that order; junction bases with no gene match: 8. Germline V gene sequence: CDR1 SGHNT, CDR2 YYREEE (reference sequence). The CDR3 contains 15 residues. CDR3: CASSPRDRGSNEQYF. CDR3 nucleotides: TGTGCCAGCAGCCCTAGGGACAGGGGGTCCAACGAGCAGTACTTC.

This clone occurred a few times. The rearrangement links TRBV24-1 to TRBJ2-5, with 7 bases lining up with TRBD1. Germline V gene data show CDR1 as KGHDR and CDR2 as SFDVKD. This CDR3 region has 12 residues. The junction had 5 bases not matched to a gene; V was cut back by 9 bases and J by 5 bases. The CDR3 spells CATEGGGETQYF. The CDR3 bases are TGTGCCACCGAAGGGGGCGGGGAGACCCAGTACTTC.

The V gene is TRBV12-5, the J gene TRBJ2-3; no clear D gene. This CDR3 contains 13 residues. V lost 0 bases to trimming and J lost 4 bases, with 5 bases between them. Looked up from germline, CDR1 is LGHNT and CDR2 is FRNRAP. The CDR3 protein is CASGLVRSDTQYF. CDR3 in DNA: TGTGCTAGTGGTTTGGTAAGATCAGATACGCAGTATTTT.

The chain has TRBV7-2 and TRBJ2-7; 10 nucleotides agree with TRBD2. CDR1 is SGHTA and CDR2 is FQGNSA in the germline V gene. CDR3 size: 14 residues. With V trimmed by 4 bases and J by 0 bases, 0 bases remained unmatched. The CDR3 spells CASSWTSGSYEQYF. CDR3 nucleotides: TGTGCCAGCAGCTGGACTAGCGGCTCCTACGAGCAGTACTTC.

The V gene is TRBV19, the J gene TRBJ1-5; D gene unclear. Trimming pared 0 bases from V and 2 bases from J, leaving 14 bases between. CDR1 and CDR2 (germline): LNHDA, SQIVND (reference sequence). This CDR3 spans 17 amino acids. CDR3 sequence (DNA): TGTGCCAGTAGTATAGATCTAGCCGAGGGTGGCAATCAGCCCCAGCATTTT. Residues: CASSIDLAEGGNQPQHF.

In its sample, this clone was seen once. V and J are TRBV27 and TRBJ1-4, with 8 bases identical to TRBD1. The V and J ends lost 9 bases and 4 bases, in that order; junction bases with no gene match: 4. Germline-derived CDR1 and CDR2 are MNHEY and SMNVEV (reference sequence). The CDR3 loop spans 13 amino acids. The DNA for the CDR3 is TGTGCCAGTGGAGACAGGGGTAATGAAAAACTGTTTTTT. Its protein product is CASGDRGNEKLFF. The entire variable domain, with the rest obtained from reference TRBV27 and TRBJ1-4, is as follows: EAQVTQNPRYLITVTGKKLTVTCSQNMNHEYMSWYRQDPGLGLRQIYYSMNVEVTDKGDVPEGYKVSRKEKRNFPLILESPSPNQTSLYFCASGDRGNEKLFFGSGTQLSVL.

This clone was seen only once. This chain uses TRBV9 with TRBJ2-1; TRBD2 matches at 8 bases. The germline CDR1 and CDR2 sequences are SGDLS and YYNGEE. The ends lost 4 bases at V and 0 bases at J; junction bases unmatched: 3. This CDR3 is built from 15 residues. The CDR3 DNA reads as TGTGCCAGCAGCCCGCTAGCGGGCTCCTACAATGAGCAGTTCTTC. Protein: CASSPLAGSYNEQFF.

The chain has TRBV3-1 (or the pseudogene TRBV3-2) and TRBJ1-1, with unresolved D. With 5 bases removed from V and 5 bases from J, the gap between germline ends came to 12 bases. This CDR3 is built from 13 residues. CDR1 and CDR2 (germline): LGHDT, YNNKEL (reference sequence). CDR3 nucleotides: TGTGCCAGCAGCACCCACCTAGGGACTGAAGCTTTCTTT. Translation: CASSTHLGTEAFF.

The CDR3 region is CASGLAGTYEQYF. In DNA form, the CDR3 reads TGTGCCAGCGGACTAGCGGGGACCTACGAGCAGTACTTC. The rearrangement joins TRBV19 to TRBJ2-7; TRBD2 aligns across 12 bases. Germline V lookup: CDR1 LNHDA, CDR2 SQIVND (reference sequence). The CDR3 consists of 13 residues. J gave up 2 bases and V 9 bases, and 2 bases lay outside the gene matches.

V gene TRBV28 combines with J gene TRBJ1-5; D might be TRBD1 (6 bases). Germline values: CDR1 MDHEN, CDR2 SYDVKM. This CDR3 spans 15 amino acids. V lost 3 bases and J lost 4, with 13 bases in between. CDR3 bases: TGTGCCAGCAGTTTTCGGGCAGGGGAGAATCAGCCCCAGCATTTT. This translates into CASSFRAGENQPQHF.

This rearrangement joins TRBV5-5 to TRBJ2-7; 8 bases map to TRBD1. CDR1 is SGHKS and CDR2 is YYEKEE in the germline V gene (reference sequence). J was trimmed by 5 bases and V by 2 bases; bases with no gene match: 3. This CDR3 has 13 residues. The CDR3, as DNA: TGTGCCAGCAGCTTAAACAGGGGGGACGAGCAGTACTTC. It encodes CASSLNRGDEQYF. Based on the CDR3 plus reference TRBV5-5 and TRBJ2-7, the full variable domain is DAGVTQSPTHLIKTRGQQVTLRCSPISGHKSVSWYQQVLGQGPQFIFQYYEKEERGRGNFPDRFSARQFPNYSSELNVNALLLGDSALYLCASSLNRGDEQYFGPGTRLTVT.

The V gene is TRBV28, the J gene TRBJ1-2; D is unclear. CDR3 length: 15 amino acids. Germline V CDR1 and CDR2: MDHEN, SYDVKM. Deletions cut 3 bases from V and 3 bases from J, with 14 bases between. The CDR3 nucleotides read TGTGCCAGCAGTTTTCGCTGGGCCCCGGACTATGGCTACACCTTC. Translation gives CASSFRWAPDYGYTF.

This clone occurred once. The rearrangement uses TRBV28 and TRBJ1-5; D is unresolved. The germline V and J ends were trimmed by 7 bases and 4 bases, with 14 bases remaining between them. The CDR3 covers 14 residues. The germline V gene encodes CDR1 MDHEN and CDR2 SYDVKM. CDR3 sequence: CASTLLAGNQPQHF. The CDR3 nucleotides read TGTGCCAGCACCTTACTCGCGGGAAATCAGCCCCAGCATTTT.

The chain links TRBV6-5 to TRBJ2-7; D gene ambiguous. CDR1 MNHEY and CDR2 SVGAGI come from the germline V gene. V was cut by 8 bases and J by 5 bases, with 22 bases left in between. CDR3 length: 15 amino acids. CDR3 amino acids: CASCMTLATADEQYF. The CDR3 bases are TGTGCCAGCTGTATGACCCTTGCTACAGCCGACGAGCAGTACTTC.

V usage is TRBV6-2 or TRBV6-3 and J usage is TRBJ2-7; D is perhaps TRBD1 (5 bases). V was shortened by 3 bases and J by 0 bases, with 15 bases between the two germline ends. CDR3 length equals 16 residues. Germline CDR1 is MNHEY and CDR2 is SVGEGT. The CDR3 DNA sequence: TGTGCCAGCAGTTATGGGGCTGGAGCTAGCTCCTACGAGCAGTACTTC. Amino acid sequence: CASSYGAGASSYEQYF.